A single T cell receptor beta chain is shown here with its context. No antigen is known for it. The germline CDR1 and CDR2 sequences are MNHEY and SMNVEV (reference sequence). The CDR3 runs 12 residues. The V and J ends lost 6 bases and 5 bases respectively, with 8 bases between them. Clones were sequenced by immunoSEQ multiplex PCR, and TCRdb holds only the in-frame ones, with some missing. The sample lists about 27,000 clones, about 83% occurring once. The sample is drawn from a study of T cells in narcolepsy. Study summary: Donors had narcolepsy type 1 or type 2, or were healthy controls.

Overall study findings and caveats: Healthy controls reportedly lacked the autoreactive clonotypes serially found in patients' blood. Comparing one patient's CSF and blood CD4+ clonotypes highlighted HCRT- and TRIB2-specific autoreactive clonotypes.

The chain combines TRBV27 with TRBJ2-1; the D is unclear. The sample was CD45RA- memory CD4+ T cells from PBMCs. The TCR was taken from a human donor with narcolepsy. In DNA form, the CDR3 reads TGTGCCAGCAGACTAAGGGACAATGAGCAGTTCTTC. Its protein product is CASRLRDNEQFF.